The 12 T cell receptor beta chains below all came from one sample that was sequenced in a study of identifying expanded T cells in peripheral blood. Only in-frame clones appear in the TCRdb table, and some are missing; sequencing was by immunoSEQ multiplex PCR. The sample holds about 78,000 clones; roughly 81% are singletons and the top ten take 15% to 20%. The sample taken for sequencing was blood. All receptors derive from a person aged 18-70 years in good health.

The chain is built from TRBV25-1 and TRBJ2-1, with 12 bases lining up with TRBD2. The CDR3 length is 13 residues. The V segment lost 6 bases and the J segment 10 bases; nucleotides outside the gene matches: 4. The V gene's germline CDR1 is MGHDK and CDR2 SYGVNS. The CDR3 reads CASRGLAGGEQFF. CDR3 sequence (DNA): TGTGCCAGCAGGGGACTAGCGGGCGGGGAGCAGTTCTTC.

The chain combines TRBV15 with TRBJ2-7, with D perhaps TRBD1 (7 bases). The CDR3 covers 15 residues. Germline assignment: CDR1 LNHNV and CDR2 YYDKDF (reference sequence). V was cut by 1 base and J by 0 bases, with 10 bases left in between. CDR3 nucleotide sequence: TGTGCCACCAGCAGAGGCGGGACAGCCTCCTACGAGCAGTACTTC. It codes for CATSRGGTASYEQYF.

The chain uses TRBV5-1 and TRBJ1-1, with TRBD1 identical over 7 bases. The CDR3 length is 15 residues. Germline assignment: CDR1 SGHRS and CDR2 YFSETQ. V was pared by 4 bases and J by 4 bases, with 10 bases of the junction left unmatched. CDR3 in DNA: TGCGCCAGCAGCCCGGAAACAGGGGTGGGCACTGAAGCTTTCTTT. It encodes CASSPETGVGTEAFF. Full variable domain (rest looked up from reference TRBV5-1 and TRBJ1-1): KAGVTQTPRYLIKTRGQQVTLSCSPISGHRSVSWYQQTPGQGLQFLFEYFSETQRNKGNFPGRFSGRQFSNSRSEMNVSTLELGDSALYLCASSPETGVGTEAFFGQGTRLTVV.

This chain joins TRBV4-3 and TRBJ2-2, with D unclear. V lost 4 bases and J 4 bases, leaving 13 bases between the germline ends. The CDR3 sequence is 15 residues long. Germline values: CDR1 LGHNA, CDR2 YSLEER. CDR3 coding DNA: TGCGCCAGCAGCCTTGTCTTAGGTGGCACCGGGGAGCTGTTTTTT. Protein: CASSLVLGGTGELFF.

In the case of this clone: Germline is not matched at one junction end, which may reflect a read error. The chain links TRBV7-7 to TRBJ1-2, with TRBD1 as a possible D gene (6 bases). The CDR3 consists of 13 residues. CDR1 and CDR2 from the germline V gene are SSHAT and FNYEAQ (reference sequence). CDR3 DNA: TGTGCTAGCAGCTTAAGGGGGAAGGATGGCTACACCTTC. This codes for CASSLRGKDGYTF.

The chain recombines TRBV6-6 with TRBJ2-7; D may match TRBD1 or TRBD2 (6 bases each). Trimming left V 3 bases short and J 6 bases short, with 21 bases between. There are 16 residues in the CDR3. From germline, CDR1 is MNHNY and CDR2 SVGAGI (reference sequence). CDR3 loop: CASSYGSGARGSEQYF. CDR3 DNA sequence: TGTGCCAGCAGTTATGGTAGCGGAGCCAGGGGAAGCGAGCAGTACTTC.

J is TRBJ1-5 and V is TRBV28, with no clear D. V was cut by 7 bases and J by 0 bases, with 10 bases left in between. This CDR3 is 14 amino acids long. Germline V gene sequence: CDR1 MDHEN, CDR2 SYDVKM. The CDR3 loop is CASTTGDSNQPQHF. CDR3 sequence (DNA): TGTGCCAGCACCACCGGGGATAGCAATCAGCCCCAGCATTTT.

This clone occurred once. The chain recombines TRBV19 with TRBJ2-3; TRBD1 is a possible D gene (5 bases). Looked up from germline, CDR1 is LNHDA and CDR2 is SQIVND (reference sequence). The CDR3 totals 16 residues. Trimming stripped 3 bases from V and 1 base from J, with 14 bases between. DNA for the CDR3: TGTGCCAGTAGTATCAAGGGGCAGTCAGGCACAGATACGCAGTATTTT. Its translation is CASSIKGQSGTDTQYF.

This sequence joins TRBV10-3 and TRBJ2-3; D tentatively reads TRBD1 or TRBD2 (5 bases each). Trimming removed 10 bases at V and 0 bases at J, with 14 bases between. The CDR3 is 14 amino acids. Germline V gives CDR1 ENHRY, CDR2 SYGVKD. CDR3 bases: TGTGCCACCGCAAACCGGGACAGCACAGATACGCAGTATTTT. This encodes CATANRDSTDTQYF.

V usage is TRBV7-9 and J usage is TRBJ2-1, with 9 nucleotides matching TRBD2. V was pared by 6 bases and J by 9 bases, with 6 bases of the junction left unmatched. The germline gives CDR1 SEHNR, CDR2 FQNEAQ (reference sequence). The CDR3 runs to 13 residues. CDR3 residues: CASSPLAGSEQFF. The CDR3 coding sequence is TGTGCCAGCAGTCCGCTAGCGGGATCTGAGCAGTTCTTC.

The CDR3 region is CASGGLPGGAQYF. DNA of the CDR3: TGTGCCAGCGGAGGACTCCCTGGAGGGGCCCAGTACTTC. This chain links TRBV9 with TRBJ2-5; D possibly corresponds to TRBD2 (6 bases). The CDR3 extends over 13 amino acids. V was shortened by 7 bases and J by 9 bases, with 19 bases between the two germline ends. Germline lookup yields CDR1 SGDLS and CDR2 YYNGEE.

This rearrangement joins TRBV27 to TRBJ1-2, with a possible D match to TRBD1 (6 bases). This CDR3 contains 14 residues. Trimming removed 3 bases at V and 4 bases at J, with 12 bases between. Germline CDR1 is MNHEY and CDR2 is SMNVEV (reference sequence). The CDR3 reads CASSFGGSSYGYTF. Here the CDR3 DNA reads TGTGCCAGCAGTTTCGGGGGCTCTTCCTATGGCTACACCTTC.